The present T cell receptor beta chain was sequenced within a study of cytomegalovirus exposure and HLA in healthy donors. Broader study findings: The classifier reportedly diagnosed cytomegalovirus status with high specificity and sensitivity.

As for this clone: Its matching antigen is unknown.

Trimming took 5 bases from V and 7 from J, leaving 14 bases between them. CDR3 length: 14 amino acids. Germline V gives CDR1 MNHEY, CDR2 SVGAGI. Only in-frame clones appear in the TCRdb table, and some are missing; sequencing was by immunoSEQ multiplex PCR. This sample has over 200,000 clones, with 90% found just once. The sequence was collected from a woman in her late teens or twenties in good health and CMV-seronegative. This chain joins TRBV6-5 and TRBJ1-4; a possible D gene is TRBD1 (6 bases). The specimen sequenced was PBMCs. The DNA of the CDR3 is TGTGCCAGCAGTGACACAGGGAGCGGTGAAAAACTGTTTTTT. Protein sequence: CASSDTGSGEKLFF.